A single TCR beta chain is shown here with its context. Trimming took off 3 bases at V and 1 base at J, with 12 bases between the two ends. CDR1 is MNHEY, CDR2 SVGAGI, per germline. This CDR3 has 15 residues. Single viable CD3+CD4+CD8-CD45RO+ cells were sorted as the memory CD4+ T cells. These data originate in a study of memory CD4+ T cells and cytomegalovirus serostatus. Sequencing was performed with immunoSEQ multiplex PCR; in TCRdb, only in-frame clones are kept and a portion is missing. This table holds under 40,000 clones, 79% found once. The chain combines TRBV6-5 with TRBJ1-1; D unclear. Sequenced: memory CD4+ T cells from blood. The clonotype was recovered from an adult in good health and CMV-seropositive. The CDR3 nucleotides are TGTGCCAGCAGTTATGATGTCCAGACGAACACTGAAGCTTTCTTT. It specifies CASSYDVQTNTEAFF.